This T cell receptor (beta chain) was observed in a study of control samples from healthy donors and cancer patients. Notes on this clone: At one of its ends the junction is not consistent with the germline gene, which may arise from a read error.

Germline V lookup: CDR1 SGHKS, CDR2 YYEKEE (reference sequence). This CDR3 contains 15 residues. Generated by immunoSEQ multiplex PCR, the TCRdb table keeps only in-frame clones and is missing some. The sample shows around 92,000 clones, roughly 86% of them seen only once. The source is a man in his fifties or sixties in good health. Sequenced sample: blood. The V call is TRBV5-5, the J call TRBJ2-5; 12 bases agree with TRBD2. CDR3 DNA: TGTGCCAGCAGCCATGGTCGACTAGCGGGGGCCATGGTAAACTTC. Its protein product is CASSHGRLAGAMVNF. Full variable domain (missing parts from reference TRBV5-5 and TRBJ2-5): DAGVTQSPTHLIKTRGQQVTLRCSPISGHKSVSWYQQVLGQGPQFIFQYYEKEERGRGNFPDRFSARQFPNYSSELNVNALLLGDSALYLCASSHGRLAGAMVNFGPGTRLLVL.